One sample yielded the 16 T cell receptor beta chains listed below, sequenced in a study of blood T cells in healthy people across ages. Then a second PCR, running roughly 7 to 11 cycles, was carried out with a sample-barcoded 5' primer and a J-beta primer mix. TCRdb used MiXCR to reprocess the 5' RACE reads, holding one entry per CDR3 protein. The profile shows 1,500,000 or so distinct CDR3 sequences, 55% to 75% of them singletons. Sequenced: blood. The receptor source for this set is a man in his late teens or twenties in good health.

The chain couples TRBV7-2 to TRBJ2-2; the D is unclear. The CDR3 consists of 15 residues. V shed 3 bases and J shed 6 bases, with 14 bases lying between them. Germline loops: CDR1 SGHTA, CDR2 FQGNSA. CDR3 amino acids: CASSFRRLNAGELFF. In nucleotides, the CDR3 is TGTGCCAGCAGCTTTAGACGGTTAAACGCCGGGGAGCTGTTTTTT.

V is TRBV24-1 and J is TRBJ2-3, with TRBD1 matching 9 bases. Germline V gene data show CDR1 as KGHDR and CDR2 as SFDVKD. The CDR3 is 15 amino acids. V lost 9 bases to trimming and J lost 5 bases; unmatched junction nucleotides: 11. The chain's CDR3 is CATGPRDRDGDTQYF. The CDR3 nucleotides are TGTGCCACCGGTCCCCGGGACAGGGACGGAGATACGCAGTATTTT.

The V call is TRBV14, the J call TRBJ2-7; D might be TRBD1 (5 bases). Deletions cut 0 bases from V and 2 bases from J, with 14 bases between. CDR3 length: 16 residues. Germline V lookup: CDR1 SGHDN, CDR2 FVKESK. CDR3 region: CASSQEGWTRTYEQYF. The DNA for the CDR3 is TGTGCCAGCAGCCAAGAAGGTTGGACACGGACCTACGAGCAGTACTTC.

This rearrangement joins TRBV28 to TRBJ1-5, with D unclear. The V end was cut by 5 bases, the J end by 7 bases, with 15 bases between. Germline CDR1 MDHEN, CDR2 SYDVKM. The CDR3 is 14 amino acids. The CDR3 DNA reads TGTGCCAGCAGTGCAGCCCCAGCAGGACAGCCCCAGCATTTT. The encoded protein is CASSAAPAGQPQHF.

This sequence joins TRBV20-1 and TRBJ2-4; D unresolved. The J call is doubtful: the DNA matches TRBJ2-7 better. Germline V CDR1 and CDR2: DFQATT, SNEGSKA (reference sequence). The CDR3 is 12 amino acids. The CDR3 loop is CSAAAGNYEQYF. CDR3 DNA: TGCAGTGCCGCCGCAGGCAACTACGAGCAGTACTTC.

The V and J genes are TRBV20-1 and TRBJ2-3; 12 bases are a match to TRBD2. V shed 6 bases and J 2 bases; nucleotides not matched to a gene: 6. CDR1 DFQATT and CDR2 SNEGSKA come from the germline V gene (reference sequence). There are 15 residues in the CDR3. CDR3 sequence reads: CSATTSGSITDTQYF. CDR3 DNA: TGCAGTGCAACGACTAGCGGGAGTATCACAGATACGCAGTATTTT.

V gene TRBV6-2 or TRBV6-3 combines with J gene TRBJ2-2, with D perhaps TRBD1 (5 bases). CDR1 is MNHEY and CDR2 is SVGEGT in the germline V gene. CDR3 size: 13 residues. Trimming stripped 6 bases from V and 3 bases from J, with 8 bases between. The CDR3 region is CASRWGYTGELFF. The CDR3 region has the DNA TGTGCCAGCAGATGGGGCTACACCGGGGAGCTGTTTTTT.

This clonotype appeared a single time. This chain connects TRBV20-1 to TRBJ2-7, with TRBD1 matching 7 bases. The trim removed 6 bases at V and 2 bases at J, leaving 7 bases unmatched. Germline values: CDR1 DFQATT, CDR2 SNEGSKA (reference sequence). The CDR3 is 13 residues long. CDR3 residues: CSARRGQTYEQYF. The CDR3 DNA reads as TGCAGTGCCAGAAGGGGGCAAACCTACGAGCAGTACTTC.

The rearrangement links TRBV13 to TRBJ1-2; D is unclear. This CDR3 contains 12 residues. Germline lookup yields CDR1 PRHDT and CDR2 FYEKMQ (reference sequence). The germline V and J ends were trimmed by 6 bases and 4 bases, with 9 bases remaining between them. Here the CDR3 DNA reads TGTGCCAGCAGGTCCTCTGGCTATGGCTACACCTTC. This sequence encodes CASRSSGYGYTF. Full variable domain (missing parts from reference TRBV13 and TRBJ1-2): AAGVIQSPRHLIKEKRETATLKCYPIPRHDTVYWYQQGPGQDPQFLISFYEKMQSDKGSIPDRFSAQQFSDYHSELNMSSLELGDSALYFCASRSSGYGYTFGSGTRLTVV.

The chain is built from TRBV19 and TRBJ2-7, with a possible D match to TRBD2 (5 bases). CDR3 length equals 15 residues. Germline loops: CDR1 LNHDA, CDR2 SQIVND (reference sequence). V lost 2 bases and J lost 2, with 13 bases in between. The CDR3 is CASSISAAAAYEQYF. The CDR3 DNA reads TGTGCCAGTAGTATATCAGCGGCAGCAGCCTACGAGCAGTACTTC.

This clonotype has a handful of counts. The V and J genes are TRBV10-3 and TRBJ2-6; D is ambiguous. Germline V gene data show CDR1 as ENHRY and CDR2 as SYGVKD. This CDR3 region has 14 residues. The V gene lost 5 bases and the J gene lost 2 bases, with 7 bases spanning the gap. This CDR3 is CAISSEPGANVLTF. The CDR3 DNA is TGTGCCATCAGTTCTGAGCCTGGGGCCAACGTCCTGACTTTC.

This clonotype was recorded only once. The chain couples TRBV20-1 to TRBJ1-5; a possible D gene is TRBD1 (5 bases). The CDR3 has 16 amino acids. CDR1 DFQATT and CDR2 SNEGSKA come from the germline V gene (reference sequence). Trimming left V 0 bases short and J 2 bases short, with 14 bases between. The CDR3 loop is CSAREKEGSRNQPQHF. CDR3 bases: TGCAGTGCTAGAGAGAAAGAGGGGAGTCGCAATCAGCCCCAGCATTTT.

This clonotype was detected a few times. V gene TRBV6-2 or TRBV6-3 combines with J gene TRBJ2-7, with D possibly being TRBD1 (5 bases). Looked up from germline, CDR1 is MNHEY and CDR2 is SVGEGT. Trimming left V 2 bases short and J 4 bases short, with 9 bases between. This CDR3 is 13 amino acids long. The DNA for the CDR3 is TGTGCCAGCAGTTACCCCAGGGATTACGAGCAGTACTTC. This codes for CASSYPRDYEQYF.

The J gene is TRBJ2-7, the V gene TRBV2; TRBD1 matches 7 bases. With V trimmed by 6 bases and J by 7 bases, 15 bases remained unmatched. Germline V gives CDR1 SNHLY, CDR2 FYNNEI. The CDR3 has 15 amino acids. CDR3 nucleotide sequence: TGTGCCAGCAGGGGACCTCTTACAGGGGTGGGGGAGCAGTACTTC. Amino acids: CASRGPLTGVGEQYF.

V usage is TRBV6-6 and J usage is TRBJ2-3; tentative D call: TRBD2 (6 bases). The germline V gene encodes CDR1 MNHNY and CDR2 SVGAGI (reference sequence). The CDR3 runs to 15 residues. Trimming left V 5 bases short and J 0 bases short, with 12 bases between. For the CDR3, the DNA is TGTGCCAGCAGTCCCCGGAGGGACAGCACAGATACGCAGTATTTT. This translates into CASSPRRDSTDTQYF.

The rearrangement uses TRBV28 and TRBJ1-6; D is possibly TRBD1 (6 bases). The CDR3 loop spans 15 amino acids. V lost 2 bases and J 8 bases, leaving 13 bases between the germline ends. The V gene's germline CDR1 is MDHEN and CDR2 SYDVKM. CDR3 bases: TGTGCCAGCAGTTTACGGGGGGCGCGACATTCACCCCTCCACTTT. Residues: CASSLRGARHSPLHF.